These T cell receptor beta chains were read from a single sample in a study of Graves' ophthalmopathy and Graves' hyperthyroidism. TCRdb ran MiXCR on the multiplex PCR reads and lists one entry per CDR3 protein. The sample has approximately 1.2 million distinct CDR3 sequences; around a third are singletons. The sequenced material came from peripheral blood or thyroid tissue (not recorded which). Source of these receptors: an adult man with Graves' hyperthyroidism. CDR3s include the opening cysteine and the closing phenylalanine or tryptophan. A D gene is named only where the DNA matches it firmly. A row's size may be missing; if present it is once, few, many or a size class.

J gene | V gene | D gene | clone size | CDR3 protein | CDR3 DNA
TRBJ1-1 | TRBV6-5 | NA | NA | CASRGEGRNTEAFF | TGTGCCAGCAGGGGGGAGGGCAGGAACACTGAAGCTTTCTTT
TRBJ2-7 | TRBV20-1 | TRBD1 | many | CSAASRDSSYEQYF | TGCAGTGCTGCTTCTCGGGACAGTTCCTACGAGCAGTACTTC
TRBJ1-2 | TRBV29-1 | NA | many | CSVIRVLSNGYTF | TGCAGCGTTATAAGGGTATTATCGAACGGCTACACCTTC
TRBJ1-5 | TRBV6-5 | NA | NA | CASSYSFGQPQHF | TGTGCCAGCAGTTACTCCTTTGGTCAGCCCCAGCATTTT
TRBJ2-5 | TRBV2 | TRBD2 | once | CASSETSGETQYF | TGTGCCAGCAGTGAAACTAGCGGGGAGACCCAGTACTTC
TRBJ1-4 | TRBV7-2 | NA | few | CASSLRGGGEKLFF | TGTGCCAGCAGTTTAAGAGGGGGGGGTGAAAAACTGTTTTTT
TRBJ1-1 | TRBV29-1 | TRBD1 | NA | CSSLTGSMNTEAFF | TGCAGCAGTTTGACAGGGTCAATGAACACTGAAGCTTTCTTT
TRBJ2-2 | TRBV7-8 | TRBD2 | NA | CASSSREANTGELFF | TGTGCCAGCAGCTCCCGGGAGGCGAACACCGGGGAGCTGTTTTTT
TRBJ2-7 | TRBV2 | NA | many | CASSDVGGPRYF | TGTGCCAGCAGTGACGTGGGGGGGCCGCGATACTTC
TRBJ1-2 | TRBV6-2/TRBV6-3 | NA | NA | CASSYSKAGPQGYTF | TGTGCCAGCAGTTACTCGAAGGCAGGTCCCCAAGGCTACACCTTC
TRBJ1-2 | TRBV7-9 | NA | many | CASSLGYNYGYTF | TGTGCCAGCAGCTTAGGGTACAACTATGGCTACACCTTC
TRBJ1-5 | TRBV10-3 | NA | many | CAISKTESRNQPQHF | TGTGCCATCAGCAAGACAGAAAGTCGCAATCAGCCCCAGCATTTT
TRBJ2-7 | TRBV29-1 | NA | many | CSVVVGSYEQYF | TGCAGCGTTGTCGTCGGGTCCTACGAGCAGTACTTC
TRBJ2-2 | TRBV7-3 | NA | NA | CASSLGGTARTELFF | TGTGCCAGCAGCTTAGGAGGGACCGCCCGGACGGAGCTGTTTTTT
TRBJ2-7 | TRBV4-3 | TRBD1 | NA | CASSQVEAGGYEQYF | TGCGCCAGCAGCCAAGTTGAGGCAGGGGGCTACGAGCAGTACTTC
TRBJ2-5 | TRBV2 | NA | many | CASSEALLGRNQETQYF | TGTGCCAGCAGTGAAGCGCTGTTAGGCCGGAACCAAGAGACCCAGTACTTC
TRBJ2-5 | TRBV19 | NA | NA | CASGRQIQETQYF | TGTGCCAGTGGAAGACAGATCCAAGAGACCCAGTACTTC
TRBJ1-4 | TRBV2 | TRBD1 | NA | CASRDRAVNEKLFF | TGTGCCAGCAGAGACAGGGCAGTCAATGAAAAACTGTTTTTT
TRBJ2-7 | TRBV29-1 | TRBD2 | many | CSVGRGGYEQYF | TGCAGCGTTGGTCGGGGGGGCTACGAGCAGTACTTC
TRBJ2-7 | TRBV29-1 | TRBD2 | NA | CSVEGAGASSYEQYF | TGCAGCGTTGAAGGGGCGGGAGCCTCCTCCTACGAGCAGTACTTC
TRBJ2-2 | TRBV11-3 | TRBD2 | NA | CASSPSGGWSTGELFF | TGTGCCAGCAGCCCTAGCGGGGGCTGGAGCACCGGGGAGCTGTTTTTT
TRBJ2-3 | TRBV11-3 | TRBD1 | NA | CASGQGQSDTQYF | TGTGCCAGTGGACAGGGACAATCAGATACGCAGTATTTT
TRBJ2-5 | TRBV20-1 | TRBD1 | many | CSAKDQGAGETQYF | TGCAGTGCCAAAGACCAGGGGGCTGGGGAGACCCAGTACTTC
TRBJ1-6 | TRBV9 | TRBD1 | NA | CASSVSGGSDSPLHF | TGTGCCAGCAGCGTATCAGGGGGCTCAGACTCACCCCTCCACTTT
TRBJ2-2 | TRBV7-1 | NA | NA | CAWSSGANTGELFF | TGTGCCTGGTCGAGTGGAGCGAACACCGGGGAGCTGTTTTTT
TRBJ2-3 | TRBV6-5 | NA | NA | CAVSIRETDTQYF | TGTGCCGTCTCGATCCGGGAGACAGATACGCAGTATTTT
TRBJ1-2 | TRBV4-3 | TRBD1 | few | CASSQAGQGASYGYTF | TGCGCCAGCAGCCAAGCGGGACAGGGGGCTTCTTATGGCTACACCTTC
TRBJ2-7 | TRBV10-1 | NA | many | CASSESRQGLYEQYF | TGCGCCAGCAGTGAGTCGCGGCAGGGGTTATACGAGCAGTACTTC
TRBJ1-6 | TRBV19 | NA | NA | CASSQTSIDSPLHF | TGTGCCAGTAGCCAAACATCCATCGATTCACCCCTCCACTTT
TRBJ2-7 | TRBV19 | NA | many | CATSSVENYEQYF | TGTGCCACCAGTAGTGTGGAGAACTACGAGCAGTACTTC
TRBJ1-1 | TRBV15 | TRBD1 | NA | CATSRFPGTGVTEAFF | TGTGCCACCAGCAGATTCCCCGGGACAGGGGTGACTGAAGCTTTCTTT
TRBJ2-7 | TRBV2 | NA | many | CASRPETNPGRGRYF | TGTGCCAGCAGACCTGAGACTAATCCGGGGCGAGGAAGGTACTTC
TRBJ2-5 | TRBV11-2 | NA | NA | CASSLVVGQYF | TGTGCCAGCAGCTTGGTGGTGGGACAGTACTTC
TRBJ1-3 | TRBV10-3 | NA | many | CAIIPDISGNTIYF | TGTGCCATCATTCCAGACATATCTGGAAACACCATATATTTT
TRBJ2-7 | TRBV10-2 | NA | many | CASGPAGTGPFEQYF | TGCGCCAGCGGTCCAGCGGGTACAGGGCCGTTCGAGCAGTACTTC
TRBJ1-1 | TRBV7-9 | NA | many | CASSPSTGRPEAFF | TGTGCCAGCAGCCCAAGCACAGGGCGCCCCGAAGCTTTCTTT
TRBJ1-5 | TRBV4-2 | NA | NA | CASSQPSPGNHQPQHF | TGTGCCAGCAGCCAACCTTCCCCAGGGAACCATCAGCCCCAGCATTTT
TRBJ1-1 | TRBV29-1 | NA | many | CSVELGVNTEAFF | TGCAGCGTTGAATTGGGCGTGAACACTGAAGCTTTCTTT
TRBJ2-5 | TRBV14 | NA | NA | CASSQHGGETQYF | TGTGCCAGCAGCCAACACGGAGGAGAGACCCAGTACTTC
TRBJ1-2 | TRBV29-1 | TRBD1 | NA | CSVGTGAGDYGYTF | TGCAGCGTTGGGACAGGGGCTGGAGACTATGGCTACACCTTC
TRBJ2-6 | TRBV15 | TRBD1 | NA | CATSRDRAVTGPDDTEAF | TGTGCCACCAGCAGAGATCGAGCGGTGACAGGGCCGGACGACACTGAAGCTTTC
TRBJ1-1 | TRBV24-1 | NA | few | CATSDSSVTSTEAFF | TGTGCCACCAGTGATTCTTCTGTGACGAGCACTGAAGCTTTCTTT
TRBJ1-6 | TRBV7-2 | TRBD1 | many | CASSSKTDRRSPLHF | TGTGCCAGCAGCTCAAAAACGGACAGGCGTTCACCCCTCCACTTT
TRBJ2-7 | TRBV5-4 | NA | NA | CASSQDYPSSYDQYF | TGCGCCAGCAGTCAAGATTACCCCAGCTCCTACGATCAGTACTTC
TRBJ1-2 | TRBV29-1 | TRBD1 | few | CSVTGAGYGYTF | TGCAGCGTGACAGGGGCGGGGTACGGCTACACCTTC
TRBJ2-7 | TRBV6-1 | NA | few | CASSYFSVRDKGEQYF | TGTGCCAGCAGTTACTTCTCCGTCCGGGACAAAGGCGAGCAGTACTTC
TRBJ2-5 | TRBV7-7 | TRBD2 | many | CASSPKTSGRAGGSQYF | TGTGCCAGCAGCCCTAAGACTAGCGGGAGAGCCGGTGGGTCCCAGTACTTC
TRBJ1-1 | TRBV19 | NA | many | CASSMRAWNTEAFF | TGTGCCAGTAGTATGAGGGCTTGGAACACTGAAGCTTTCTTT
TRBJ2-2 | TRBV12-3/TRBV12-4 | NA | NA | CASSWSLDTGELFF | TGTGCCAGCAGTTGGTCTCTGGACACCGGGGAGCTGTTTTTT
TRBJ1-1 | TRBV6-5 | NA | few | CASSYSFPGAATEAFF | TGTGCCAGCAGTTACTCCTTCCCGGGGGCCGCCACTGAAGCTTTCTTT
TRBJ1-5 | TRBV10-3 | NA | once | CAIRAGAGGVSQHF | TGTGCCATCAGGGCGGGGGCGGGAGGGGTGAGCCAGCATTTT
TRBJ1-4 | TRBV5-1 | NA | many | CASSLGDEKLFF | TGCGCCAGCAGCTTGGGGGATGAAAAACTGTTTTTT
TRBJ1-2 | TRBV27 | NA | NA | CASSPRGGPYGYTF | TGTGCCAGCAGTCCCCGGGGGGGACCCTATGGCTACACCTTC
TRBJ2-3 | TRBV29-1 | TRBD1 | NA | CSVFPGQQSTDTQYF | TGCAGCGTTTTCCCGGGACAGCAAAGCACAGATACGCAGTATTTT